This TCR beta chain was recovered during a study of blood T cell repertoires in COVID-19. Study background: The samples span acute and convalescent COVID-19 from the United States, Italy and Spain. In each case, the material was cDNA or gDNA derived from T cells, B-cell-depleted T cells, or PBMCs.

The germline gives CDR1 SGHTA, CDR2 FQGNSA. The CDR3 extends over 13 amino acids. The ends were cut back, 4 bases at V and 8 bases at J, with 14 bases in the middle. The authors' processing: Quantification of nucleated cells was approximated via reference gene primer amplification. Only in-frame clones appear in the TCRdb table, and some are missing; sequencing was by immunoSEQ multiplex PCR. For V, J and clone size, that table is used; D and trimming come from the DNA. The sample has fewer than 300,000 clones; 80% to 90% are singletons. This TCR derives from a woman aged 45-60 years who had recovered from COVID-19. The specimen was peripheral blood. The V gene is TRBV7-2, the J gene TRBJ1-2, with D tentatively TRBD1 (6 bases). The CDR3 here is CASSSQGLGGYTF. CDR3 nucleotides: TGTGCCAGCAGCTCCCAGGGGCTGGGGGGCTACACCTTC.